The T cell receptor beta chain under discussion was sequenced for a study of CD8 T cells in Susac syndrome. Looking at the study overall: Intravenous immunoglobulin alone or corticosteroids were being given to patients with Susac syndrome at blood draw, unless they were therapy-naive.

TEMRA cells underwent FACS enrichment and CD8+ and CD4+ T cells underwent negative isolation. V trimming: 4 bases; J trimming: 7 bases; junction bases outside the gene matches: 7. The CDR3 has 14 residues. Looked up from germline, CDR1 is SEHNR and CDR2 is FQNEAQ (reference sequence). Random hexamers primed reverse transcription of about 0.45 to 1 ug RNA. Amplification of TCR beta CDR3 used immunoSEQ multiplex PCR across 54 Vbeta and 13 Jbeta. MiXCR was run by TCRdb on the immunoSEQ multiplex PCR reads, yielding one entry per CDR3 protein. The data show under 200,000 distinct CDR3 sequences, with 90% to 95% seen just once and 0.085% to 0.09% held by the top ten.

The clonotype comes from a human donor with Susac syndrome. The chain combines TRBV7-9 with TRBJ1-1; 9 positions match TRBD1. Sequencing used CD4+ T cells from PBMCs. For the CDR3, the DNA is TGTGCCAGCAGCTCTGGACAGGGGAGAGGTGAAGCTTTCTTT. Protein sequence: CASSSGQGRGEAFF.